This T cell receptor beta chain was obtained from a study of Ad26.COV2.S vaccination and SARS-CoV-2 variants. Sequencing used immunoSEQ multiplex PCR; TCRdb keeps in-frame clones, though not all of them. The sample holds 380,000 or so clones; around nine tenths are singletons and the top ten take around 10%. CDR1 is KGHDR, CDR2 SFDVKD, per germline. The CDR3 is 15 amino acids. Trimming stripped 5 bases from V and 6 bases from J, with 15 bases between. The treatment is: about 20 received Ad26.COV2.S at low or high dose, single or two shots; about 5 received placebo; per-sample allocation not given. Following the first vaccine or placebo injection, samples were taken on day 63.

The sequencing used peripheral blood, collected in a trial of Ad26.COV2.S vaccine versus placebo. The rearrangement joins TRBV24-1 to TRBJ2-2; D possibly corresponds to TRBD1 (7 bases). This receptor was taken from a person aged 18-60 years who received the Ad26.COV2.S COVID-19 vaccine or a placebo. The CDR3 here is CATSGFDREAGELFF. The CDR3, as DNA: TGTGCCACCAGTGGTTTTGACAGGGAGGCCGGGGAGCTGTTTTTT.